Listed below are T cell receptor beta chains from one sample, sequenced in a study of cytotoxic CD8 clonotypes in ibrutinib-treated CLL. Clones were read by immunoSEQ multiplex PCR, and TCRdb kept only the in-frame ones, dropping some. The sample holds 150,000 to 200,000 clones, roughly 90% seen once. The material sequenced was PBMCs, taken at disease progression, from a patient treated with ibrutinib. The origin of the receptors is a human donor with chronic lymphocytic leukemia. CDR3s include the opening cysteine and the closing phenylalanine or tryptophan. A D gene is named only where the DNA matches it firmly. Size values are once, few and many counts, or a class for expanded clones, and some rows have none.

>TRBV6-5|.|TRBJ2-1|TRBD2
TGTGCCAGCAGCCAGGGAGGGCCGTGGGATGAGCAGTTCTTC
CASSQGGPWDEQFF
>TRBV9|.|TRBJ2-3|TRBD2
TGTGCCAGCAGCGTACCTAGCGGGACCCACACAGATACGCAGTATTTT
CASSVPSGTHTDTQYF
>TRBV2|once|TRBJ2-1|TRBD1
TGTGCCAGCAGGCAGGGGGCAATCGATGAGCAGTTCTTC
CASRQGAIDEQFF
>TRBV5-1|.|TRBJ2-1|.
TGCGCCAGCAGCTCCCCCGGGGTCAATGAGCAGTTCTTC
CASSSPGVNEQFF
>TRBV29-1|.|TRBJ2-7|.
TGCAGCATATCGACAGTTAGCTACGAGCAGTACTTC
CSISTVSYEQYF
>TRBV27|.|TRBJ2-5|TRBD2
TGTGCCAGCAGTTTATCGATAGCGGGAGATGAGACCCAGTACTTC
CASSLSIAGDETQYF
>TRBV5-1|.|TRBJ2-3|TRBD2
TGCGCCAGCAGCTTGGGTCCAGCGGGAGGGACAGATACGCAGTATTTT
CASSLGPAGGTDTQYF
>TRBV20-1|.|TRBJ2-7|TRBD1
TGCAGTGCTTGGACAGGGACGGAGCAGTACTTC
CSAWTGTEQYF
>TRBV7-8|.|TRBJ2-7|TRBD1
TGTGCCAGCAGCTTAAACAGGGGGCTAGGCGAGCAGTACTTC
CASSLNRGLGEQYF
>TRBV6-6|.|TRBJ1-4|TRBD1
TGTGCCAGCAGATCCCGGGACAGTAATGAAAAACTGTTTTTT
CASRSRDSNEKLFF
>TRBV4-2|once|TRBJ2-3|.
TGTGCCAGCAGCCAAGGATCGGTCACGCAGTATTTT
CASSQGSVTQYF
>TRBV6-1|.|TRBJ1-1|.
TGTGCCAGCAGTGAAAGATCCAGGGGGAACACTGAAGCTTTCTTT
CASSERSRGNTEAFF
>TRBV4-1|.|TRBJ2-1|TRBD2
TGCGCCAGCAGCCAAGAAATGGCGGGAGATCGCTGGGGTGAGCAGTTCTTC
CASSQEMAGDRWGEQFF
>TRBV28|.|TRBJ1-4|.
TGTGCCAGCAGTGCGTCGACGAATTTCCCCCTAAAACTGTTTTTT
CASSASTNFPLKLFF
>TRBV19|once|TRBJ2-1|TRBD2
TGTGCCAGTAGTCCTGGGACTAGCGGGAATCATGAGCAGTTCTTC
CASSPGTSGNHEQFF
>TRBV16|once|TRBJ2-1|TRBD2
TGTGCCAGCAGCCAATCACCCCTAGCGGGTGTGGGAAATGAGCAGTTCTTC
CASSQSPLAGVGNEQFF
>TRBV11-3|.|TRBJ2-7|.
TGTGCCAGCAGCACCGGGTGGACTAATGACGACGAGCAGTACTTC
CASSTGWTNDDEQYF
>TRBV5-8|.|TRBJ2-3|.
TGTGCCAGCAGCGTGGGCACCCACCGGATGGATACGCAGTATTTT
CASSVGTHRMDTQYF
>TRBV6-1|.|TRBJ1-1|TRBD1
TGTGCCAGCAGTTATGGACAGGGTAGCACTGAAGCTTTCTTT
CASSYGQGSTEAFF
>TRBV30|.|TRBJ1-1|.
TGTGCCTGGAGTGTAGACCATAACACTGAAGCTTTCTTT
CAWSVDHNTEAFF
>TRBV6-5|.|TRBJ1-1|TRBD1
TGTGCCAGCAGAGAAGACAGGGTGGGAACTGAAGCTTTCTTT
CASREDRVGTEAFF
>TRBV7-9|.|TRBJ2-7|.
TGTGCCAGCAGCTGGGAGAGGGGAACCTACGAGCAGTACTTC
CASSWERGTYEQYF
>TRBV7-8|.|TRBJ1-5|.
TGTGCCATACGGACGGGAGGAAATCAGCCCCAGCATTTT
CAIRTGGNQPQHF
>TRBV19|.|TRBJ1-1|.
TGTGCCAGTACCCCTCAGGCGGGCGGAATAAACACTGAAGCTTTCTTT
CASTPQAGGINTEAFF
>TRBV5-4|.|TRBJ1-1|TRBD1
TGTGCCAGCGGCGCACAGGGGGCGCCGAACACTGAAGCTTTCTTT
CASGAQGAPNTEAFF
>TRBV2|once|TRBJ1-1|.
TGTGCCAGCACTGGGAACACTGAAGCTTTCTTT
CASTGNTEAFF
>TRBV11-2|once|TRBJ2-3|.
TGTGCCAGCAGCCCACGTGAGTGGCGGAGCACAGATACGCAGTATTTT
CASSPREWRSTDTQYF
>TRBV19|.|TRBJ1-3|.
TGTGCCAGTAGTATAGATCGAGGTTGGGGTTCTGGAAACACCATATATTTT
CASSIDRGWGSGNTIYF
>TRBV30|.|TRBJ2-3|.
TGTGCCTGGAGGCAGGGAGGAACTACAGATACGCAGTATTTT
CAWRQGGTTDTQYF
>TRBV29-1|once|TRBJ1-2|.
TGCAGCGTTGAAGTAACGCCTTTCTATGGCTACACCTTC
CSVEVTPFYGYTF
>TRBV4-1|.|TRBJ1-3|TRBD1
TGCGCCAGCAGCCAAGAACAGGGGCGTCGGTCTGGAAACACCATATATTTT
CASSQEQGRRSGNTIYF
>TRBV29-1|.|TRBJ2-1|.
TGCAGCGTTAGTCGGTCGGGAGTCGGGAATGAGCAGTTCTTC
CSVSRSGVGNEQFF
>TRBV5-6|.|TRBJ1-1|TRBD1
TGTGCCAGCAGCTTGGGACAGGGTGGATTGAACACTGAAGCTTTCTTT
CASSLGQGGLNTEAFF
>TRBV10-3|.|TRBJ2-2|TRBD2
TGTGCCATCAGCAAGGGACTAGCGATTAACACCGGGGAGCTGTTTTTT
CAISKGLAINTGELFF
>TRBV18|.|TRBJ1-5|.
TGTGCCAGCTCACAGGGGAGCGACCAGCCCCAGCATTTT
CASSQGSDQPQHF
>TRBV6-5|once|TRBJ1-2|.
TGTGCCAGCAGTTACGGGCAGGGGATCGTAAGCTACACCTTC
CASSYGQGIVSYTF
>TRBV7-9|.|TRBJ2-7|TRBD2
TGTGCCAGCAGCTCACCCCCGACTAGCGGGACAAGCGAGCAGTACTTC
CASSSPPTSGTSEQYF
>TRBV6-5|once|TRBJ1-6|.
TGTGCCAGCCGGCCCGGGGGACTAAATTCACCCCTCCACTTT
CASRPGGLNSPLHF
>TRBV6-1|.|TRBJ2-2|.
TGTGCCAGCATCTCAGGGACCGGGGAGCTGTTTTTT
CASISGTGELFF
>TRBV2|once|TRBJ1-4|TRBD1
TGTGCCAGCAGTGAACGGGACAGTAATAATGAAAAACTGTTTTTT
CASSERDSNNEKLFF
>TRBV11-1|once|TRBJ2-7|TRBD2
TGTGCCAGCAGCGGCGGGAGGAGCTCCTACGAGCAGTACTTC
CASSGGRSSYEQYF
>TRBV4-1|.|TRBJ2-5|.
TGCGCCAGCAGCCGGGGAGAGACCCAGTACTTC
CASSRGETQYF
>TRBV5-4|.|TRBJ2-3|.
TGTGCCACCAACGAACAGGTGGTTATGGATACGCAGTATTTT
CATNEQVVMDTQYF